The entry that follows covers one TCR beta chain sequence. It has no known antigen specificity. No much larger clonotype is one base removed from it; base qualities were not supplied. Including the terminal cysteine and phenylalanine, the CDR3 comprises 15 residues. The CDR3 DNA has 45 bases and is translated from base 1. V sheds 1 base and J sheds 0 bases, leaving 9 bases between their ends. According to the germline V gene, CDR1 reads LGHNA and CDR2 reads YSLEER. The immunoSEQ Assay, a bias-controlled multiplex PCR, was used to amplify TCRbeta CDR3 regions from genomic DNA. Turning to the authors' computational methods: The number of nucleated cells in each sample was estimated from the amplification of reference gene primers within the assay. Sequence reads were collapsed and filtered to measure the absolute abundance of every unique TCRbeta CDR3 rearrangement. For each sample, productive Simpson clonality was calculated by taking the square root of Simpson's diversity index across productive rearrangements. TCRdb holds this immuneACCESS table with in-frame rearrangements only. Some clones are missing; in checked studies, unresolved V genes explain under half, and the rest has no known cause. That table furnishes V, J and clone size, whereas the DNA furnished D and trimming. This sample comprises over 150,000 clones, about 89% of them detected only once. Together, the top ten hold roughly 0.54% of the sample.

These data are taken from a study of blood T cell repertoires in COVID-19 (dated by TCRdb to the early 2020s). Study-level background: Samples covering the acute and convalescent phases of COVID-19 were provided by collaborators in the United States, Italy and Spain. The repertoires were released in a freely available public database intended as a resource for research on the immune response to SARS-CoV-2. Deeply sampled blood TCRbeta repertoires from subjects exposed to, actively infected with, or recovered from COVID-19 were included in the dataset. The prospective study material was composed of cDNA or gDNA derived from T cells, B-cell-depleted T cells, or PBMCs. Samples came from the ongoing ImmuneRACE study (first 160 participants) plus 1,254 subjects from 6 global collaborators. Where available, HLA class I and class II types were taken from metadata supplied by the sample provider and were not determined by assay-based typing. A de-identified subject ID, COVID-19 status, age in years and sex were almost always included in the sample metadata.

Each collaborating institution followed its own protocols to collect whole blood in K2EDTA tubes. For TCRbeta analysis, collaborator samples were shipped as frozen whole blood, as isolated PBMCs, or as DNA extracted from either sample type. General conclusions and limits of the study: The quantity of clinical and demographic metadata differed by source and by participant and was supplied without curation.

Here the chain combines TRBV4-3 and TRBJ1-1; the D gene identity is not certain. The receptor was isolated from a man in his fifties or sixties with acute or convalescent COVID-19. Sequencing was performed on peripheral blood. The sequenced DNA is TGCGCCAGCAGCCAAGCCCCGACACTGAACACTGAAGCTTTCTTT. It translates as CASSQAPTLNTEAFF.